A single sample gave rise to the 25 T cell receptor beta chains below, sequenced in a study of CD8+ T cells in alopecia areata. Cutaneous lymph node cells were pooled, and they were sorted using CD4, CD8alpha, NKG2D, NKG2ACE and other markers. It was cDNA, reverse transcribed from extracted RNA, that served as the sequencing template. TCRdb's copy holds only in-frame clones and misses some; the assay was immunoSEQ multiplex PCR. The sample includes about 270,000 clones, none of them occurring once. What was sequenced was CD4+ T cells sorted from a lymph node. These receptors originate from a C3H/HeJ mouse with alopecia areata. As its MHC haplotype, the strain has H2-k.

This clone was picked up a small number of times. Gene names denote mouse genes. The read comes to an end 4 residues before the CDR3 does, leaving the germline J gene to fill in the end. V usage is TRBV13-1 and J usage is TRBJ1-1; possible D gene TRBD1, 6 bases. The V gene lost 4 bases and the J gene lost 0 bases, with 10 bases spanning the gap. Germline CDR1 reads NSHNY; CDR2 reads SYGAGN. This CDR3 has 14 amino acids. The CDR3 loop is CASSRDIANTEVFF. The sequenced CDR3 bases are TGTGCCAGCAGTAGGGACATTGCAAACACA.

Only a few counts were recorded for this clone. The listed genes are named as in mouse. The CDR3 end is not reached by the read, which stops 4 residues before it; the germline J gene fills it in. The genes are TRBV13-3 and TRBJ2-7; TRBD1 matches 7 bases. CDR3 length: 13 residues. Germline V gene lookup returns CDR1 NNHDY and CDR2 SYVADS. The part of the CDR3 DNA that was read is TGTGCCAGCAGCAGACAGGGTTTCGAT. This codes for CASSRQGFD. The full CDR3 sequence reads CASSRQGFDEQYF.

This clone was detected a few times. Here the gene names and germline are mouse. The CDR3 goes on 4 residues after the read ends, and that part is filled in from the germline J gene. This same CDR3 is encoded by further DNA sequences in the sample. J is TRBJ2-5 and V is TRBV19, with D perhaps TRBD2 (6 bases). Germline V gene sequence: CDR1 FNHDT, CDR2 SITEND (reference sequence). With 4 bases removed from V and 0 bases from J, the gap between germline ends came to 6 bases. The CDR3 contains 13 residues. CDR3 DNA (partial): TGTGCCAGCAGTGGGGGGAACCAAGAC. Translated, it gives CASSGGNQD. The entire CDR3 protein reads CASSGGNQDTQYF.

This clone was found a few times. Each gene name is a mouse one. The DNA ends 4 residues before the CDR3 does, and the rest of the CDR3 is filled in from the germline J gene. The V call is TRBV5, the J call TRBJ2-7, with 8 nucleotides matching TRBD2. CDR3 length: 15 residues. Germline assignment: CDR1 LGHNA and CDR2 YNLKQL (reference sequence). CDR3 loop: CASSQIWGGTYEQYF. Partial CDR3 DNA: TGTGCCAGCAGCCAAATATGGGGGGGGACTTAT.

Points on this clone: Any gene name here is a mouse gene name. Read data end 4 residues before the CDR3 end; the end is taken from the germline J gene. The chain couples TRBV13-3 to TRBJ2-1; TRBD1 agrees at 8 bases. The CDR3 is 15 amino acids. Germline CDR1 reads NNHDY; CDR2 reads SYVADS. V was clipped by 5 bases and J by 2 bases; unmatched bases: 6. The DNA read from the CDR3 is TGTGCCAGCAGGAGGGACAGGCGACACTATGCT. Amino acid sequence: CASRRDRRHYA. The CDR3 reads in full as CASRRDRRHYAEQFF.

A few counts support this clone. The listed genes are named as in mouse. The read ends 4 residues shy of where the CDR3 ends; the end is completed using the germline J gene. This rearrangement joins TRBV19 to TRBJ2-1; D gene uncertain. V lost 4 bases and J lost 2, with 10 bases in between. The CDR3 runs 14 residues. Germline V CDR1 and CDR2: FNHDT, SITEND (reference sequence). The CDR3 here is CASSHSPYYAEQFF. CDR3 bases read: TGTGCCAGCAGTCACAGCCCCTACTATGCT.

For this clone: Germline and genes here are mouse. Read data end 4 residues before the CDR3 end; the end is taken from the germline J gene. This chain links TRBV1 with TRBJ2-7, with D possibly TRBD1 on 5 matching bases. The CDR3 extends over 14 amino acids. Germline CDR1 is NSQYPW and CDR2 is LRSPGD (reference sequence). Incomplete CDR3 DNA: TGCACCTGCAGTGCAGATCGGAGACAGTAT. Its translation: CTCSADRRQY. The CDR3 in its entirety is CTCSADRRQYEQYF.

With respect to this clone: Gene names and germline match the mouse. The CDR3 sequence: CTCSATGIGQLYF. The CDR3 DNA, read in part, is TGCACCTGCAGTGCTACAGGGATCGGG. The chain has TRBV1 and TRBJ2-2; D might be TRBD1 (6 bases). The read falls 4 residues short of the CDR3 end, and the missing part is taken from the germline J gene. CDR3 length: 13 amino acids. Germline V gives CDR1 NSQYPW, CDR2 LRSPGD (reference sequence).

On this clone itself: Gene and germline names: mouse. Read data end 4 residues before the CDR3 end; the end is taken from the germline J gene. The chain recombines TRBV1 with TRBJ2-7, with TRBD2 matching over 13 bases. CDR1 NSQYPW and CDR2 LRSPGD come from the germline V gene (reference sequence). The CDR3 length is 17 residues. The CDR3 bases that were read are TGCACCTGCAGTTCCCGTTCCGGGACTGGGGGGGGGTAT. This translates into CTCSSRSGTGGGY. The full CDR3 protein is CTCSSRSGTGGGYEQYF.

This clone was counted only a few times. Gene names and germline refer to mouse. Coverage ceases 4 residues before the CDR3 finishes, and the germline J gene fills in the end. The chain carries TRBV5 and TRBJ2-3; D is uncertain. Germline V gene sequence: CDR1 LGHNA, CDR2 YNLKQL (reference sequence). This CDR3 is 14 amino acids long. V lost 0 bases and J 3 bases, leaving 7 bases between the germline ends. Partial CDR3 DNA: TGTGCCAGCAGCCAAGAAGGGTGGGCAGAA. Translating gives CASSQEGWAE. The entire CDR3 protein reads CASSQEGWAETLYF.

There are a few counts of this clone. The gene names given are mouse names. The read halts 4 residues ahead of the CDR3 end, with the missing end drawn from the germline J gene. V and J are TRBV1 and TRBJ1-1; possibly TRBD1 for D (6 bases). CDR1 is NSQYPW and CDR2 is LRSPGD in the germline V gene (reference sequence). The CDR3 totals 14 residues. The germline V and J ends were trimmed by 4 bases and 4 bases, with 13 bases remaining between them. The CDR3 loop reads CTCSGIRGGTEVFF. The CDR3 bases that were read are TGCACCTGCAGTGGAATCAGGGGTGGCACA.

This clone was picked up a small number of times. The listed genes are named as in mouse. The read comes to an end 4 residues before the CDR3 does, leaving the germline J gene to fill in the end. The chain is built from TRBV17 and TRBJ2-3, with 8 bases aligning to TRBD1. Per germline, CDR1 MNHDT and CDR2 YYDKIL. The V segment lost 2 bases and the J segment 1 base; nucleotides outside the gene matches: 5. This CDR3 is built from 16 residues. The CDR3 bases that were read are TGTGCTAGCAGTAGAAGCGGACAGGGTGGTGCAGAA. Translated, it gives CASSRSGQGGAE. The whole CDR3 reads CASSRSGQGGAETLYF.

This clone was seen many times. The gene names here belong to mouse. CDR3: CASSPTGFQDTQYF. The covered CDR3 bases are TGTGCTAGCAGTCCGACAGGGTTCCAAGAC. V usage is TRBV17 and J usage is TRBJ2-5; 7 bases line up with TRBD1. The read stops 4 residues short of the end of the CDR3; the missing end is completed from the germline J gene. The CDR3 has 14 amino acids. The germline gives CDR1 MNHDT, CDR2 YYDKIL. V lost 5 bases, J lost 2 bases, and 4 bases stayed unmatched.

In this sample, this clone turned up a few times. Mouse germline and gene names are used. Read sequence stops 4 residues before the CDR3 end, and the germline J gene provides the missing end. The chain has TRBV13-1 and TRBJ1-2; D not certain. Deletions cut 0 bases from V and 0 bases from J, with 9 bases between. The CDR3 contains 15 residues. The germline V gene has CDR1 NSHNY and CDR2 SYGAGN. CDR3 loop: CASSDARTSNSDYTF. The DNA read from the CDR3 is TGTGCCAGCAGTGATGCCAGGACTTCAAACTCC.

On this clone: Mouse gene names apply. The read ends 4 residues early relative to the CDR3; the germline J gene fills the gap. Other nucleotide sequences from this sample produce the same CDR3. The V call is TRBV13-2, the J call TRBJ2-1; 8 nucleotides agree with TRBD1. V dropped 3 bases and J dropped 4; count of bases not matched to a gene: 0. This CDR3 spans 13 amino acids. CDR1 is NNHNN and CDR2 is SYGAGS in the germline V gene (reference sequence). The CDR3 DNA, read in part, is TGTGCCAGCGGTGGGACAGGGTATGCT. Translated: CASGGTGYA. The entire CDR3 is CASGGTGYAEQFF.

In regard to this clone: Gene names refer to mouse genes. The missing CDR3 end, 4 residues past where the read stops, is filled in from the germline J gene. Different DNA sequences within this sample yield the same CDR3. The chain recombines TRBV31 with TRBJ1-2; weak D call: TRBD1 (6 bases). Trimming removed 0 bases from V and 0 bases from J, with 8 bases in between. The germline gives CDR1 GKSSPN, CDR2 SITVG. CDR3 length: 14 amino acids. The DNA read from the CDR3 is TGTGCCTGGAGTCTTGGGACATCAAACTCC. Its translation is CAWSLGTSNS. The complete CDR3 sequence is CAWSLGTSNSDYTF.

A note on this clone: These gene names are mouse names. CDR3 protein: CASGDGQGSNTGQLYF. The part of the CDR3 DNA that was read is TGTGCCAGCGGTGATGGTCAGGGTTCAAACACCGGG. The rearrangement uses TRBV13-2 and TRBJ2-2, with D maybe TRBD1 (5 bases). The CDR3 end lies 4 residues beyond the end of the read and is filled in from the germline J gene. Trimming removed 0 bases at V and 0 bases at J, with 9 bases between. Germline V gene data show CDR1 as NNHNN and CDR2 as SYGAGS (reference sequence). The CDR3 covers 16 residues.

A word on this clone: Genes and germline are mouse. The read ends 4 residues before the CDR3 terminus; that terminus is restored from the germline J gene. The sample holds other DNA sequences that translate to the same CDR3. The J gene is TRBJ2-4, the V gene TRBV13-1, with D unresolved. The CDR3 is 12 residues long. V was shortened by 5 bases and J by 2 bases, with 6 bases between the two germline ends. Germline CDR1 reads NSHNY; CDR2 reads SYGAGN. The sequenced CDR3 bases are TGTGCCAGCAGAACTGATCAAAAC. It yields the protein CASRTDQN. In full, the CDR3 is CASRTDQNTLYF.

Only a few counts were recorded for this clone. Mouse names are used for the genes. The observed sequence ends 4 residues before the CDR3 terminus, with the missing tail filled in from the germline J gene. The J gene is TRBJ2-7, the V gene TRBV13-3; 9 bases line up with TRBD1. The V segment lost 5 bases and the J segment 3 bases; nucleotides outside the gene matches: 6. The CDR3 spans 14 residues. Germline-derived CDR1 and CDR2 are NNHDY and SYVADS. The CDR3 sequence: CASRFRDRVYEQYF. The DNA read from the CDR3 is TGTGCCAGCAGATTCCGGGACAGGGTCTAT.

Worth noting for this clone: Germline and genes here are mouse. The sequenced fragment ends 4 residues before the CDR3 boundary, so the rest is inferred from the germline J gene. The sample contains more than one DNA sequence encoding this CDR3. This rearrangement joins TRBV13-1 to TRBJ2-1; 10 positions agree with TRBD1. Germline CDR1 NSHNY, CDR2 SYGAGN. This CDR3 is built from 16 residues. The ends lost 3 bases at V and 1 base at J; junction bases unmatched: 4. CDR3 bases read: TGTGCCAGCAGTGGCCGGACAGGGGGGAACTATGCT. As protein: CASSGRTGGNYA. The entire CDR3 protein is CASSGRTGGNYAEQFF.

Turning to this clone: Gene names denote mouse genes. CDR3 loop: CASRGGTGDAETLYF. CDR3 DNA, as far as it was read: TGTGCCAGCAGAGGCGGGACAGGGGATGCAGAA. The chain is built from TRBV13-1 and TRBJ2-3, with 10 nucleotides matching TRBD1. The read ends 4 residues before the CDR3 terminus; that terminus is restored from the germline J gene. The germline CDR1 and CDR2 sequences are NSHNY and SYGAGN. With 5 bases clipped from V and 2 bases from J, the junction kept 5 bases outside the gene matches. The CDR3 is 15 amino acids.

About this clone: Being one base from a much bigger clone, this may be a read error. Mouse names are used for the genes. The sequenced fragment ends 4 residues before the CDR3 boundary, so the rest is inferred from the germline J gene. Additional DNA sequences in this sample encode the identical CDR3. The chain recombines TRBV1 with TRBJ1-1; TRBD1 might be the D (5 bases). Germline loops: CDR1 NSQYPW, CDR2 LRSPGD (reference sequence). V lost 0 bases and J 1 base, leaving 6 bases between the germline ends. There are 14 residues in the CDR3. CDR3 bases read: TGCACCTGCAGTGCAGACGGGGGGAACACA. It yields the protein CTCSADGGNT. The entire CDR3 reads CTCSADGGNTEVFF.

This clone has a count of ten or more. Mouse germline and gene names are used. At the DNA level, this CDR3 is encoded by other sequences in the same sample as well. Incomplete CDR3 DNA: TGTGCCAGCAGTGATCAGGGGGCGCGGAACTCC. Encoded protein: CASSDQGARNS. The CDR3 reads in full as CASSDQGARNSDYTF. The chain couples TRBV13-3 to TRBJ1-2; 8 positions match TRBD1. From the germline J gene comes the end of the CDR3, since the read stops 4 residues before it. Germline lookup yields CDR1 NNHDY and CDR2 SYVADS. This CDR3 has 15 residues. Trimming cost V 1 base and J 2 bases; bases outside gene matches: 4.

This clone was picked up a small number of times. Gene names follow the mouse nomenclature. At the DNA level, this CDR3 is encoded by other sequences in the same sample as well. The CDR3 loop reads CASSRRDIANTGQLYF. CDR3 bases read: TGTGCTAGCAGTAGACGGGACATAGCAAACACCGGG. V and J are TRBV17 and TRBJ2-2; a weak D match, TRBD1 (6 bases). The sequenced fragment ends 4 residues before the CDR3 boundary, so the rest is inferred from the germline J gene. Germline values: CDR1 MNHDT, CDR2 YYDKIL. V was cut by 2 bases and J by 0 bases, with 10 bases left in between. The CDR3 consists of 16 residues.

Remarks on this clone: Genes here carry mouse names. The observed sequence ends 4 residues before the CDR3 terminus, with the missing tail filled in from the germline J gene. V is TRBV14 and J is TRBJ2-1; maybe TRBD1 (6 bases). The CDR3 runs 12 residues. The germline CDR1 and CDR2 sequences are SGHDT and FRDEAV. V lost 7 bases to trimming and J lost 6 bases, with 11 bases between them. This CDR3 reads CASGTGSAEQFF. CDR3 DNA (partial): TGTGCCAGCGGTACAGGGTCTGCT.